The T cell receptor beta chain under discussion was sequenced for a study of OX40 agonist ivuxolimab in advanced cancers. The CDR3 runs to 14 residues. Trimming cost V 2 bases and J 5 bases; bases outside gene matches: 6. The germline gives CDR1 SGDLS, CDR2 YYNGEE. Libraries were prepared by immunoSEQ multiplex PCR; TCRdb keeps only in-frame clonotypes and omits some of them. The sample yields tens of thousands of clones, roughly 87% seen once. The chain uses TRBV9 and TRBJ2-7, with 8 bases aligning to TRBD2. The receptor's source is an adult with an advanced solid tumor such as melanoma, head and neck, liver or kidney cancer. Sequencing was performed on CD4+ or CD8+ T cells sorted from blood, taken in a trial of the OX40 agonist ivuxolimab. The CDR3 bases are TGTGCCAGCAGCGTGACAGCGGGAGACCACGAGCAGTACTTC. Encoded protein: CASSVTAGDHEQYF.